The entry that follows covers one T cell receptor (beta chain) sequence. The sample holds a few counts of this clone. Its antigen has not been determined. No much larger clonotype is one base removed from it; base qualities were not supplied. According to the germline V gene, CDR1 reads KGHSH and CDR2 reads LQKENI. Compared with germline, V lacks 2 bases and J lacks 7 bases; bases without a gene match: 3. From the cysteine through the phenylalanine, the CDR3 covers 15 amino acids. Only the CDR3 portion is preserved as DNA: 45 bases, with reading frame beginning at the first base. The treatment or condition label of this sample denotes: suppressive antiretroviral therapy. A pool of overlapping HIV-1 Gag 15-mer peptides, at roughly 0.91 ug per peptide per mL, was used to stimulate the cells. Nonresponding CD40L-negative CD69-negative CD45RO-high memory CD4+ T cells were sorted as memory populations depleted of antigen-responding cells. Participants were HIV-1-infected adults who started suppressive ART during chronic infection. For at least 4 years, the participants' plasma HIV-1 RNA had been undetectable, below 50 copies/mL. To be included, a participant needed positive CMV serology and a CD4+ T cell count above 400 cells/uL. Before stimulation, PBMCs were isolated using density centrifugation and depleted of CD8+ T cells. For approximately 17 hours, CD8-depleted PBMCs were stimulated with anti-CD28/CD49d costimulation, a CD40-blocking antibody, and enfuvirtide, which was added to prevent new infections. Cells were sorted on a Beckman Coulter MoFlo Legacy or XDP sorter, with propidium iodide excluding dead cells. The QIAamp DNA Mini Kit was used for genomic DNA extraction from samples above one million cells, and the Quick-DNA Microprep Kit was used otherwise.

This entry is derived from a study of persistence of HIV-infected CD4 T cells (TCRdb year 2020). Describing the broader study: CMV- and HIV-1 Gag-responding CD4+ T cells were isolated from ART-treated individuals so that antigen-driven clonal expansion of HIV-1-infected cells could be examined. The median time the participants had spent on suppressive ART was 8 years. Apart from a couple of participants who underwent leukapheresis at a single time point, peripheral blood samples of up to 180 mL were collected from participants at multiple time points. Proviral sequencing was used to assess clonality among infected cells, whereas TCRbeta sequencing gauged the clonality of all cells within each sorted population. Cross-participant TCR cluster analysis included 8 or 9 participants for CMV and 6 or 7 participants for Gag. Broad study findings and their caveats: A correlation was observed between TCR oligoclonality and proviral oligoclonality within the same sorted populations. Because the TCR analyses were done in bulk, restricting them to just the rare CMV-responding cells that actually carried HIV-1 proviruses was not possible. Only a small number of individuals took part in the study, and the range of antigens tested was limited. Degenerate expanded CDR3beta sequences were enriched in antigen-responding cells, suggesting convergent selection of CD4+ responses to CMV and Gag. TCRbeta richness in CMV- and Gag-responding cells was significantly lower than in anti-CD3/anti-CD28-responding cells; CMV-responding cells had higher oligoclonality than CD3/CD28-stimulated and Gag-responding cells.

The immunoSEQ hsTCRB assay version 4 in survey mode was used to sequence TCRbeta repertoires from genomic DNA. Genomic DNA was diluted to about 10 ng/uL, using up to 1 ug per sample for TCRbeta sequencing. In the paper's pipeline: TCRbeta data analysis was done in ImmunoSeq Analyzer 3.0, and diversity was calculated on productive nucleotide rearrangements. Lower-bound TCR diversity was estimated with the improved Chao index, and clonality with the Gini coefficient using the Immunarch R package. Different nucleotide rearrangements encoding the same CDR3beta amino acid sequence were treated as distinct clonotypes. Differential abundance analysis identified TCRbeta sequences significantly enriched in antigen-responding cells relative to anti-CD3/anti-CD28-activated cells. Using predicted peptide-MHC specificity as the basis, GLIPH2 grouped TCRs into clusters, both for each participant individually and for the merged data sets that combined participants. Not all clones reach the TCRdb copy of this immuneACCESS table, which keeps in-frame sequences only. Checked studies attribute under half of the gap to unresolved V genes and leave the rest unexplained. The V and J calls and clone size come from that table; D and trimming were worked out from the DNA. This sample holds about 64,000 clones; 70% to 75% were observed only once. Roughly 1.8% of the sample is taken by the ten largest.

The material was CD4+ T cells sorted from PBMCs after approximately 19-hour stimulation, obtained from a patient who received antiretroviral therapy. Read against the paper, the sample's cell subset or site label means: CD40L-CD69- CD45RO-high memory CD4 T cells not responding to Gag peptides. This clonotype was obtained from an adult man with HIV who was CMV-seropositive. The sequence is built from TRBV18 and TRBJ2-1, with 12 middle bases fitting TRBD2. The nucleotide sequence reads TGTGCCAGCTCACCAGGGACTAGCGGGCAGAATGAGCAGTTCTTC. Protein translation: CASSPGTSGQNEQFF.